This T cell receptor (beta chain) was observed in a study of shared clonotypes between healthy human individuals. In the study overall: Plates per donor: three CD4 naive, three CD4 memory, two CD8 naive, one CD8 memory.

Whole-study results and caveats: Clonotypes that were shared across four donors made up roughly 5% of naive CD4 clonotypes.

The CDR3 runs to 16 residues. Note on this clone: Antigen unknown.

Naive CD8 cells lacked CD45RO and underwent positive selection for CCR7, leaving out terminally differentiated effector memory CD45RA+ cells. In the original workflow: Filtering differed because ImmunoSEQ produced junction-only sequences that carried no quality scores. Profiling relied on immunoSEQ multiplex PCR, and the TCRdb table lists in-frame clones only, not all of them. That table gives V, J and clone size, and the DNA gave D and trimming. The sample has roughly 550,000 clones, around 95% seen once; the top ten hold approximately 0.1%. Sequencing input: naive CD8+ T cells sorted from blood. This clonotype was sampled from a woman aged 30 to 39 in good health. This chain uses TRBV21-1 with TRBJ2-7. TRBV21-1 is a pseudogene segment. The chain's CDR3 is CASSKAPEKKAYEQYF. CDR3 sequence (DNA): TGTGCCAGCAGCAAAGCGCCCGAAAAAAAGGCCTACGAGCAGTACTTC.